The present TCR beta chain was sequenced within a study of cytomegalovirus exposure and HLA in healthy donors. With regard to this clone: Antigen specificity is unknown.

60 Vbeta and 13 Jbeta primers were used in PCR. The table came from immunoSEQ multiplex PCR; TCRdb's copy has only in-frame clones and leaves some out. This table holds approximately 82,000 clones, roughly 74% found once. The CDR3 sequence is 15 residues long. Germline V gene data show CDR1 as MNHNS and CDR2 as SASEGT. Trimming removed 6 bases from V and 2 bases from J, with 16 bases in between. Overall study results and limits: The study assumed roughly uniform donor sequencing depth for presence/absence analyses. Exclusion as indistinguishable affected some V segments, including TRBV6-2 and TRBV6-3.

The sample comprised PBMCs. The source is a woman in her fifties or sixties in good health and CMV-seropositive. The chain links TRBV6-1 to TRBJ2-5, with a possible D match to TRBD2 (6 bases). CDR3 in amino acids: CASRGGTANQETQYF. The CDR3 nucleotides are TGTGCCAGCAGGGGTGGGACTGCGAATCAAGAGACCCAGTACTTC.